These 32 T cell receptor beta chains were all obtained from the same sample, sequenced in a study of CD8+ T cells in alopecia areata. Reverse transcribed after extraction, RNA yielded cDNA as the sequencing template. Sequenced by immunoSEQ multiplex PCR; TCRdb stores in-frame clones only, minus some. Here the sample spans approximately 150,000 clones, roughly 60% being singletons. Sequencing input: CD8+ T cells sorted from blood. These receptors originate from a human donor in good health.

This clone was recorded a few times. An end of the junction differs from the germline gene, which may be a read error. The chain uses TRBV7-7 and TRBJ2-3, with a tentative D call TRBD1 (5 bases). Germline V gene data show CDR1 as SSHAT and CDR2 as FNYEAQ (reference sequence). CDR3 length: 15 residues. CDR3 DNA sequence: TGTGCTAGCAGCTTAGGTACAGGTAGCACAGATACGCAGTATTTT. Protein: CASSLGTGSTDTQYF.

V gene TRBV4-1 combines with J gene TRBJ2-7; D gene uncertain. V lost 5 bases and J lost 3, with 14 bases in between. Germline CDR1 reads MGHRA; CDR2 reads YSYEKL. The CDR3 length is 14 residues. CDR3 DNA sequence: TGCGCCAGCAGCTATTCGACGGAAAACTACGAGCAGTACTTC. This encodes CASSYSTENYEQYF.

This clone came up a few times. The chain combines TRBV30 with TRBJ2-5; no clear D gene. V shed 3 bases and J shed 1 base, with 9 bases lying between them. The germline CDR1 and CDR2 sequences are GTSNPN and SVGIG (reference sequence). The CDR3 spans 13 residues. CDR3 sequence reads: CAWSQTVQETQYF. The CDR3 DNA reads TGTGCCTGGAGCCAGACGGTCCAAGAGACCCAGTACTTC.

This chain connects TRBV25-1 to TRBJ2-1, with a weak D call TRBD2 (5 bases). The CDR3 consists of 16 residues. Germline assignment: CDR1 MGHDK and CDR2 SYGVNS. Trimming shortened V by 5 bases and J by 2 bases, and 16 bases separated the two germline ends. In DNA form, the CDR3 reads TGTGCCAGCAGTCCCCAGGAAGACTACACCTACAATGAGCAGTTCTTC. It encodes CASSPQEDYTYNEQFF. The full variable domain, its missing parts supplied by reference TRBV25-1 and TRBJ2-1, is EADIYQTPRYLVIGTGKKITLECSQTMGHDKMYWYQQDPGMELHLIHYSYGVNSTEKGDLSSESTVSRIRTEHFPLTLESARPSHTSQYLCASSPQEDYTYNEQFFGPGTRLTVL.

The J gene is TRBJ1-1, the V gene TRBV29-1; the match to TRBD1 covers 12 bases. CDR3 length equals 14 residues. V trimming: 6 bases; J trimming: 1 base; junction bases outside the gene matches: 3. CDR1 and CDR2 from the germline V gene are SQVTM and ANQGSEA. The CDR3, as DNA: TGCAGCGTCCGGGACAGGGGGCCGAACACTGAAGCTTTCTTT. Translation gives CSVRDRGPNTEAFF.

V and J are TRBV2 and TRBJ2-7; D may be TRBD1 or TRBD2 (5 bases each). The CDR3 consists of 15 residues. Trimming removed 4 bases from V and 2 bases from J, with 15 bases in between. From germline, CDR1 is SNHLY and CDR2 FYNNEI. The CDR3 nucleotides are TGTGCCAGCAGTGCCTTGCTCGGGACGGCCTACGAGCAGTACTTC. It specifies CASSALLGTAYEQYF.

A few counts support this clone. This chain links TRBV7-8 with TRBJ2-5; 11 nucleotides align to TRBD1. The CDR3 runs 15 residues. In germline, CDR1 is SGHVS, CDR2 FQNEAQ. The trim removed 4 bases at V and 5 bases at J, leaving 6 bases unmatched. CDR3 DNA: TGTGCCAGCAGCTCCGGGACAGGGGGTGGCGAGACCCAGTACTTC. This gives the protein CASSSGTGGGETQYF.

The chain is built from TRBV6-5 and TRBJ2-7, with D unresolved. Germline lookup yields CDR1 MNHEY and CDR2 SVGAGI. V was cut by 5 bases and J by 2 bases, with 13 bases left in between. The CDR3 has 14 residues. CDR3: CASSLQRTTYEQYF. The CDR3, as DNA: TGTGCCAGCAGTCTCCAACGTACGACCTACGAGCAGTACTTC.

The rearrangement joins TRBV6-5 to TRBJ1-2; D is perhaps TRBD1 (5 bases). The CDR3 covers 11 residues. CDR1 and CDR2 (germline): MNHEY, SVGAGI. The V end was cut by 5 bases, the J end by 7 bases, with 8 bases between. CDR3 amino acids: CASSPGFGYTF. The CDR3 DNA is TGTGCCAGCAGTCCAGGGTTTGGCTACACCTTC.

This clone was recorded once. The V gene is TRBV15, the J gene TRBJ2-1; D not resolved. Germline lookup yields CDR1 LNHNV and CDR2 YYDKDF (reference sequence). There are 13 residues in the CDR3. V was pared by 3 bases and J by 4 bases, with 7 bases between. Written as DNA, the CDR3 is TGTGCCACCAGCAGTACCCTATACAATGAGCAGTTCTTC. Its protein product is CATSSTLYNEQFF. Combining the CDR3 with reference TRBV15 and TRBJ2-1 gives the whole variable domain DAMVIQNPRYQVTQFGKPVTLSCSQTLNHNVMYWYQQKSSQAPKLLFHYYDKDFNNEADTPDNFQSRRPNTSFCFLDIRSPGLGDTAMYLCATSSTLYNEQFFGPGTRLTVL.

DNA of the CDR3: TGTGCCAGCAGCGTATCAGGCAATCAGCCCCAGCATTTT. Translated: CASSVSGNQPQHF. The genes are TRBV9 and TRBJ1-5; D not resolved. The CDR3 consists of 13 residues. Germline CDR1 and CDR2: SGDLS and YYNGEE. Trimming stripped 1 base from V and 2 bases from J, with 4 bases between.

The gene calls are TRBV7-9 and TRBJ2-4; D not resolved. Trimming cost V 4 bases and J 7 bases, with 14 bases left between them. This CDR3 is 14 amino acids long. Germline loops: CDR1 SEHNR, CDR2 FQNEAQ (reference sequence). CDR3 coding DNA: TGTGCCAGCAGCTCGACCAAACCTGAGAACATTCAGTACTTC. Protein product: CASSSTKPENIQYF.

The J gene is TRBJ2-7, the V gene TRBV5-4; D is uncertain. CDR1 and CDR2 (germline): SGHNT, YYREEE (reference sequence). The CDR3 runs 14 residues. Trimming cost V 1 base and J 0 bases, with 8 bases left between them. Here the CDR3 DNA reads TGTGCCAGCAGCTTGTCGACGCTCTCCTACGAGCAGTACTTC. It encodes CASSLSTLSYEQYF.

In this sample, this clone turned up once. The chain combines TRBV4-2 with TRBJ1-1; possibly TRBD1 for D (6 bases). This CDR3 spans 15 amino acids. The V and J ends lost 6 bases and 1 base respectively, with 15 bases between them. Germline loops: CDR1 LGHNA, CDR2 YNFKEQ. CDR3 loop: CASRNLQGPNTEAFF. The DNA of the CDR3 is TGTGCCAGCAGGAACCTACAGGGCCCGAACACTGAAGCTTTCTTT.

DNA of the CDR3: TGTGCCAGCAGCCAAGTCCTACCGGATGAGCAGTACTTC. Encoded protein: CASSQVLPDEQYF. V gene TRBV4-2 combines with J gene TRBJ2-7; D unclear. This CDR3 spans 13 amino acids. Germline V gives CDR1 LGHNA, CDR2 YNFKEQ. V shed 1 base and J shed 7 bases, with 11 bases lying between them.

The chain carries TRBV29-1 and TRBJ2-1; 7 bases fit TRBD2. Germline assignment: CDR1 SQVTM and CDR2 ANQGSEA. With 4 bases clipped from V and 2 bases from J, the junction kept 5 bases outside the gene matches. The length of the CDR3 is 14 residues. Here the CDR3 reads CSVVGAGAYNEQFF. The CDR3 DNA follows: TGCAGCGTTGTGGGCGCGGGGGCCTACAATGAGCAGTTCTTC.

Note on this clone: At one of its ends the junction is not consistent with the germline gene, which may arise from a read error. The chain carries TRBV7-2 and TRBJ2-5, with D perhaps TRBD2 (5 bases). Looked up from germline, CDR1 is SGHTA and CDR2 is FQGNSA. The CDR3 loop spans 11 amino acids. Here the CDR3 DNA reads TGTGCCAGCAGCTCCGGGGAGACCCGGTACTTC. Amino acids: CASSSGETRYF. The whole variable domain, remainder taken from reference TRBV7-2 and TRBJ2-5, is GAGVSQSPSNKVTEKGKDVELRCDPISGHTALYWYRQSLGQGLEFLIYFQGNSAPDKSGLPSDRFSAERTGGSVSTLTIQRTQQEDSAVYLCASSSGETRYFGPGTRLLVL.

V and J are TRBV6-1 and TRBJ1-3; D uncertain. V shed 1 base and J shed 0 bases, with 7 bases lying between them. Germline V gene data show CDR1 as MNHNS and CDR2 as SASEGT. The CDR3 sequence is 15 residues long. The CDR3 DNA reads as TGTGCCAGCAGTGAAGAACCCAGCTCTGGAAACACCATATATTTT. Protein sequence: CASSEEPSSGNTIYF.

The J gene is TRBJ2-7, the V gene TRBV25-1; 9 bases are a match to TRBD1. Looked up from germline, CDR1 is MGHDK and CDR2 is SYGVNS. V gave up 3 bases and J gave up 5 bases; unmatched junction bases: 8. This CDR3 is 15 amino acids long. CDR3 residues: CASSDSGTGHHEQYF. CDR3 bases: TGTGCCAGCAGTGATTCGGGGACAGGGCATCACGAGCAGTACTTC.

V usage is TRBV4-1 and J usage is TRBJ2-1, with 8 bases identical to TRBD2. CDR1 MGHRA and CDR2 YSYEKL come from the germline V gene. The CDR3 length is 16 residues. Losses at the gene ends were 2 bases for V and 2 bases for J; bases not matched to a gene: 5. CDR3 residues: CASSQMTGGAYNEQFF. The CDR3, as DNA: TGCGCCAGCAGCCAAATGACGGGAGGGGCCTACAATGAGCAGTTCTTC.

The J gene is TRBJ2-3, the V gene TRBV30; TRBD2 agrees at 7 bases. V lost 1 base, J lost 6 bases, and 7 bases stayed unmatched. Germline CDR1 reads GTSNPN; CDR2 reads SVGIG (reference sequence). This CDR3 contains 14 residues. This CDR3 reads CAWSGAGPLDTQYF. For the CDR3, the DNA is TGTGCCTGGAGTGGAGCGGGGCCTCTGGATACGCAGTATTTT. The complete variable domain, with remaining parts taken from reference TRBV30 and TRBJ2-3, reads SQTIHQWPATLVQPVGSPLSLECTVEGTSNPNLYWYRQAAGRGLQLLFYSVGIGQISSEVPQNLSASRPQDRQFILSSKKLLLSDSGFYLCAWSGAGPLDTQYFGPGTRLTVL.

V gene TRBV7-9 combines with J gene TRBJ1-1, with D unclear. The germline V gene encodes CDR1 SEHNR and CDR2 FQNEAQ (reference sequence). This CDR3 comprises 12 residues. Between the trimmed V and J ends, which lost 3 bases and 7 bases, there was a span of 9 bases. CDR3 nucleotide sequence: TGTGCCAGCAGCTTTGGTGTCGGTGAAGCTTTCTTT. It is translated as CASSFGVGEAFF.

V and J are TRBV27 and TRBJ1-1; tentative D call: TRBD1 (5 bases). Germline CDR1 is MNHEY and CDR2 is SMNVEV (reference sequence). The ends were cut back, 5 bases at V and 0 bases at J, with 7 bases in the middle. The CDR3 totals 13 residues. The CDR3 DNA reads TGTGCCAGCAGTGTACAGGTGAACACTGAAGCTTTCTTT. Translated: CASSVQVNTEAFF.

V gene TRBV5-6 combines with J gene TRBJ2-7, with D perhaps matching TRBD1 (6 bases). V gave up 7 bases and J gave up 6 bases, with 11 bases separating them. CDR1 and CDR2 from the germline V gene are SGHDT and YYEEEE. The CDR3 contains 11 residues. This chain's CDR3 is CASGQGGEQYF. CDR3 coding DNA: TGTGCCAGCGGGCAAGGGGGCGAGCAGTACTTC.

Turning to this clone: One end of the junction does not line up with germline, which may come from a read error. The rearrangement joins TRBV27 to TRBJ2-2, with 9 nucleotides matching TRBD1. The length of the CDR3 is 16 residues. Germline CDR1 and CDR2: MNHEY and SMNVEV (reference sequence). The chain's CDR3 is CASSTDRGTNTGELFF. CDR3 in DNA: TGTGCCAGCAGTACTGACAGGGGGACGAATACCGGGGAGCTGTTTTTT.

In its sample, this clone was seen a few times. CDR3: CAWSEVGSTGELFF. CDR3 DNA: TGTGCCTGGAGTGAGGTGGGATCCACCGGGGAGCTGTTTTTT. The V call is TRBV30, the J call TRBJ2-2; D not certain. Germline loops: CDR1 GTSNPN, CDR2 SVGIG (reference sequence). V lost 1 base and J 4 bases, leaving 10 bases between the germline ends. There are 14 residues in the CDR3.

J is TRBJ1-5 and V is TRBV30; a weak D match, TRBD1 (5 bases). With 0 bases removed from V and 3 bases from J, the gap between germline ends came to 12 bases. The CDR3 extends over 15 amino acids. Germline V gene data show CDR1 as GTSNPN and CDR2 as SVGIG (reference sequence). The DNA for the CDR3 is TGTGCCTGGAGTGTCTCGACAGCGATCAATCAGCCCCAGCATTTT. Residues: CAWSVSTAINQPQHF.

J is TRBJ2-6 and V is TRBV27; TRBD1 aligns across 9 bases. Losses at the gene ends were 4 bases for V and 0 bases for J; bases not matched to a gene: 4. Germline V gene data show CDR1 as MNHEY and CDR2 as SMNVEV (reference sequence). This CDR3 spans 17 amino acids. Here the CDR3 DNA reads TGTGCCAGCAGTTCACAGACAGGGGGCTCTGGGGCCAACGTCCTGACTTTC. Amino acids: CASSSQTGGSGANVLTF.

This rearrangement joins TRBV2 to TRBJ2-2; possible D gene TRBD2, 6 bases. In germline, CDR1 is SNHLY, CDR2 FYNNEI. V lost 2 bases and J lost 6, with 13 bases in between. The CDR3 extends over 15 amino acids. The CDR3 loop is CASSEPGVKAGELFF. For the CDR3, the DNA is TGTGCCAGCAGTGAACCGGGAGTAAAGGCCGGGGAGCTGTTTTTT.

The chain links TRBV2 to TRBJ2-7; 9 bases agree with TRBD2. CDR1 is SNHLY and CDR2 is FYNNEI in the germline V gene. The CDR3 extends over 14 amino acids. The V and J ends lost 1 base and 3 bases, in that order; junction bases with no gene match: 1. CDR3 sequence: CASSEGSGSYEQYF. The CDR3 region has the DNA TGTGCCAGCAGTGAAGGTAGCGGGAGCTACGAGCAGTACTTC.

The rearrangement joins TRBV7-9 to TRBJ1-1; maybe TRBD1 (5 bases). Germline assignment: CDR1 SEHNR and CDR2 FQNEAQ (reference sequence). CDR3 length: 15 amino acids. V lost 3 bases to trimming and J lost 1 base, with 12 bases between them. The CDR3 here is CASSFRDGPNTEAFF. In DNA, the CDR3 is TGTGCCAGCAGCTTCCGGGACGGCCCGAACACTGAAGCTTTCTTT.

The chain uses TRBV7-3 and TRBJ2-5; possible D gene TRBD2, 5 bases. Trimming removed 5 bases at V and 4 bases at J, with 14 bases between. The CDR3 is 14 amino acids. Germline V gives CDR1 SGHTA, CDR2 FQGTGA. As DNA, the CDR3 is TGTGCCAGCAGCCTCCCGGGATTGGGAGAGACCCAGTACTTC. Protein product: CASSLPGLGETQYF.